The 21 T cell receptor beta chains in this list originate from one sample, sequenced in a study of blood T cell repertoires in COVID-19. Clones were read by immunoSEQ multiplex PCR, and TCRdb kept only the in-frame ones, dropping some. The repertoire consists of roughly 190,000 clones, with around nine tenths occurring once and the leading ten covering around 0.53%. The material sequenced was peripheral blood. These receptors originate from a man aged 50-60 years with acute or convalescent COVID-19.

This rearrangement joins TRBV7-2 to TRBJ2-7; the match to TRBD1 covers 9 bases. The germline V gene has CDR1 SGHTA and CDR2 FQGNSA. The ends lost 0 bases at V and 4 bases at J; junction bases unmatched: 4. The CDR3 consists of 15 residues. CDR3 protein: CASSLAGTGMYEQYF. Here the CDR3 DNA reads TGTGCCAGCAGCTTAGCCGGGACAGGGATGTACGAGCAGTACTTC.

CDR3 sequence reads: CAWTPAGGRYRQFF. The CDR3, as DNA: TGTGCCTGGACCCCAGCGGGGGGGCGGTATCGGCAGTTCTTC. V and J are TRBV30 and TRBJ2-1; TRBD2 aligns across 10 bases. Germline V gene data show CDR1 as GTSNPN and CDR2 as SVGIG (reference sequence). V shed 4 bases, J shed 12 bases, and the junction held 12 bases outside the gene matches. This CDR3 has 14 amino acids.

This chain's CDR3 is CASSLGQGVNTGELFF. The CDR3 nucleotides are TGTGCCAGCAGCTTAGGACAGGGGGTGAACACCGGGGAGCTGTTTTTT. The V call is TRBV7-2, the J call TRBJ2-2; 9 nucleotides line up with TRBD1. The CDR3 has 16 amino acids. From germline, CDR1 is SGHTA and CDR2 FQGNSA. J lost 1 base, V lost 1 base, and 1 base had no gene match. Filled out from reference TRBV7-2 and TRBJ2-2, the complete variable domain reads GAGVSQSPSNKVTEKGKDVELRCDPISGHTALYWYRQSLGQGLEFLIYFQGNSAPDKSGLPSDRFSAERTGGSVSTLTIQRTQQEDSAVYLCASSLGQGVNTGELFFGEGSRLTVL.

The genes are TRBV6-2 or TRBV6-3 and TRBJ2-2; 11 bases align to TRBD1. The length of the CDR3 is 15 residues. CDR1 and CDR2 from the germline V gene are MNHEY and SVGEGT. The V gene end was trimmed by 5 bases and the J gene end by 3 bases; junction bases not matched to a gene: 2. Here the CDR3 DNA reads TGTGCCAGCAGTATGGACAGGGGGCACACCGGGGAGCTGTTTTTT. It specifies CASSMDRGHTGELFF.

The chain is built from TRBV10-3 and TRBJ1-6; 10 positions agree with TRBD1. With 10 bases clipped from V and 5 bases from J, the junction kept 5 bases outside the gene matches. The CDR3 length is 14 residues. CDR1 ENHRY and CDR2 SYGVKD come from the germline V gene. In DNA, the CDR3 is TGTGCCACCAAGGGGACAGGGGATAATTCACCCCTCCACTTT. Its protein product is CATKGTGDNSPLHF.

This chain connects TRBV28 to TRBJ2-1; possibly TRBD2 for D (6 bases). The V gene's germline CDR1 is MDHEN and CDR2 SYDVKM. This CDR3 is 15 amino acids long. V was clipped by 10 bases and J by 9 bases, with 25 bases between them. The CDR3: CATAVADGAGGEQFF. The CDR3 DNA follows: TGTGCCACCGCCGTAGCGGATGGGGCCGGCGGTGAGCAGTTCTTC.

The chain carries TRBV5-1 and TRBJ1-6; no firm D call. The V gene lost 6 bases and the J gene lost 0 bases, with 10 bases spanning the gap. CDR3 length: 15 amino acids. Germline V gene lookup returns CDR1 SGHRS and CDR2 YFSETQ. In DNA form, the CDR3 reads TGCGCCAGCACGCGCGAGAGCTCCTATAATTCACCCCTCCACTTT. Translated, it gives CASTRESSYNSPLHF. Full variable domain (rest looked up from reference TRBV5-1 and TRBJ1-6): KAGVTQTPRYLIKTRGQQVTLSCSPISGHRSVSWYQQTPGQGLQFLFEYFSETQRNKGNFPGRFSGRQFSNSRSEMNVSTLELGDSALYLCASTRESSYNSPLHFGNGTRLTVT.

The chain carries TRBV25-1 and TRBJ1-4, with 7 nucleotides matching TRBD1. CDR1 and CDR2 (germline): MGHDK, SYGVNS. J was trimmed by 8 bases and V by 6 bases; bases with no gene match: 9. The CDR3 sequence is 14 residues long. The CDR3 DNA reads as TGTGCCAGCAGGTCAGAGGGGGCTGGCGAAAAACTGTTTTTT. Translated: CASRSEGAGEKLFF.

The V and J genes are TRBV11-2 and TRBJ2-7; D gene ambiguous. The CDR3 length is 16 residues. Trimming took 0 bases from V and 0 from J, leaving 12 bases between them. CDR1 and CDR2 (germline): SGHAT, FQNNGV. CDR3 residues: CASSLDSQRSSYEQYF. The DNA for the CDR3 is TGTGCCAGCAGCTTAGATAGTCAGCGATCCTCCTACGAGCAGTACTTC.

V gene TRBV28 combines with J gene TRBJ1-4; maybe TRBD1 (5 bases). V was shortened by 6 bases and J by 6 bases, with 17 bases between the two germline ends. The CDR3 extends over 15 amino acids. Germline CDR1 reads MDHEN; CDR2 reads SYDVKM. DNA for the CDR3: TGTGCCAGCAGCCCCACCTGGGGGGTCGATGAAAAACTGTTTTTT. Translation gives CASSPTWGVDEKLFF.

This rearrangement joins TRBV4-3 to TRBJ1-4, with unresolved D. Trimming took 0 bases from V and 0 from J, leaving 11 bases between them. Germline CDR1 LGHNA, CDR2 YSLEER. The CDR3 contains 17 residues. In DNA, the CDR3 is TGCGCCAGCAGCCAAGACGGACGGGGAGCAACTAATGAAAAACTGTTTTTT. As protein: CASSQDGRGATNEKLFF.

This chain links TRBV4-3 with TRBJ2-2; possibly TRBD1 for D (6 bases). Trimming pared 0 bases from V and 6 bases from J, leaving 11 bases between. Germline assignment: CDR1 LGHNA and CDR2 YSLEER. This CDR3 spans 15 amino acids. CDR3 nucleotides: TGCGCCAGCAGCCAAGACTTCAGGGGTCCCGGGGAGCTGTTTTTT. Translation: CASSQDFRGPGELFF.

The J gene is TRBJ1-4, the V gene TRBV9, with D maybe TRBD1 (5 bases). Germline V CDR1 and CDR2: SGDLS, YYNGEE. The germline V and J ends were trimmed by 0 bases and 0 bases, with 9 bases remaining between them. CDR3 size: 16 residues. CDR3 region: CASSVATGATNEKLFF. The CDR3 DNA reads TGTGCCAGCAGCGTAGCTACGGGGGCAACTAATGAAAAACTGTTTTTT. Full variable domain (rest looked up from reference TRBV9 and TRBJ1-4): DSGVTQTPKHLITATGQRVTLRCSPRSGDLSVYWYQQSLDQGLQFLIQYYNGEERAKGNILERFSAQQFPDLHSELNLSSLELGDSALYFCASSVATGATNEKLFFGSGTQLSVL.

The CDR3 protein is CASSSNFYGYTF. In DNA, the CDR3 is TGTGCCAGCAGCTCTAATTTCTATGGCTACACCTTC. This chain joins TRBV5-8 and TRBJ1-2; unclear D gene. Germline V gene lookup returns CDR1 SGHTS and CDR2 YDEGEE. CDR3 size: 12 residues. V was clipped by 3 bases and J by 4 bases, with 7 bases between them.

The genes are TRBV5-1 and TRBJ2-5; 7 bases fit TRBD2. Trimming at V came to 4 bases and at J to 0 bases, leaving 12 bases not matched to a gene. This CDR3 has 17 residues. Germline lookup yields CDR1 SGHRS and CDR2 YFSETQ. CDR3 residues: CASSPPTSANHQETQYF. The DNA for the CDR3 is TGCGCCAGCAGCCCCCCAACTAGCGCGAACCACCAAGAGACCCAGTACTTC.

This clone was detected once. The chain uses TRBV10-3 and TRBJ2-3, with 8 nucleotides matching TRBD2. The trim removed 10 bases at V and 4 bases at J, leaving 13 bases unmatched. Germline-derived CDR1 and CDR2 are ENHRY and SYGVKD. The CDR3 contains 15 residues. The CDR3 DNA sequence: TGTGCCACCGCGGGGGGCTCTACACGGGCAGATACGCAGTATTTT. Translation gives CATAGGSTRADTQYF.

The genes are TRBV7-8 and TRBJ1-5; the D is unclear. Germline V gene lookup returns CDR1 SGHVS and CDR2 FQNEAQ. V lost 4 bases, J lost 2 bases, and 9 bases lay in between. This CDR3 has 14 residues. CDR3 sequence: CASSSTEGNQPQHF. The CDR3 DNA reads as TGTGCCAGCAGCTCGACCGAGGGCAATCAGCCCCAGCATTTT.

The chain has TRBV28 and TRBJ1-5, with TRBD1 matching over 12 bases. The germline V gene has CDR1 MDHEN and CDR2 SYDVKM. After removal of 4 bases from V and 5 bases from J, the junction contained 9 bases not matched to a gene. The CDR3 is 17 residues long. CDR3: CASSSPGDRGRDQPQHF. In DNA form, the CDR3 reads TGTGCCAGCAGTTCCCCTGGGGACAGGGGGCGCGATCAGCCCCAGCATTTT.

The chain recombines TRBV4-2 with TRBJ2-2; 9 nucleotides match TRBD1. CDR3 length equals 16 residues. Germline CDR1 reads LGHNA; CDR2 reads YNFKEQ. V lost 6 bases, J lost 0 bases, and 5 bases stayed unmatched. This CDR3 reads CASSPGQGPNTGELFF. CDR3 DNA sequence: TGTGCCAGCAGTCCGGGACAGGGACCGAACACCGGGGAGCTGTTTTTT.

The CDR3 spells CASSPPGLAEQFF. CDR3 nucleotides: TGTGCCAGCAGTCCACCGGGACTAGCGGAGCAGTTCTTC. The chain employs TRBV28 and TRBJ2-1; 10 bases agree with TRBD2. The V gene's germline CDR1 is MDHEN and CDR2 SYDVKM. CDR3 length: 13 amino acids. The junction had 5 bases not matched to a gene; V was cut back by 5 bases and J by 10 bases.

The CDR3 region has the DNA TGTGCCACCCGAGGACAGGTTAACACTGAAGCTTTCTTT. Its translation: CATRGQVNTEAFF. V usage is TRBV24-1 and J usage is TRBJ1-1; 7 positions match TRBD1. After removal of 9 bases from V and 2 bases from J, the junction contained 5 bases not matched to a gene. Germline loops: CDR1 KGHDR, CDR2 SFDVKD. The length of the CDR3 is 13 residues.